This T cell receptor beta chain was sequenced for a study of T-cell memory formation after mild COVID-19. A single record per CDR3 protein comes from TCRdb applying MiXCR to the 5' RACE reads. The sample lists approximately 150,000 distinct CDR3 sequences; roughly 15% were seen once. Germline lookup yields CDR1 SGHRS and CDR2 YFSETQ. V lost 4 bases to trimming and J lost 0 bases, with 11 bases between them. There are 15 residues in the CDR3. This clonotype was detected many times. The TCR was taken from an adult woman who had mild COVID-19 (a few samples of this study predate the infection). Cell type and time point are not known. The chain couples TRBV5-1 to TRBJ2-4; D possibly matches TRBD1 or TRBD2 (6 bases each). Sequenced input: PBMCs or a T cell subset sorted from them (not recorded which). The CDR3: CASSLGGLAKNIQYF. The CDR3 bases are TGCGCCAGCAGCCTAGGGGGGCTAGCCAAAAACATTCAGTACTTC.